This TCR beta chain was identified during a study of PD-1 blockade in mismatch repair-deficient tumors. Study overall: Patients had around twelve mismatch repair-deficient cancer types, all previously treated and progressing.

V lost 0 bases and J lost 6, with 13 bases in between. The CDR3 loop spans 15 amino acids. Germline V lookup: CDR1 SGHRS, CDR2 YFSETQ. All patients were mismatch repair deficient, assessed by either PCR or immunohistochemistry. Sequencing was performed with immunoSEQ multiplex PCR; in TCRdb, only in-frame clones are kept and a portion is missing. The data show 95,000 to 150,000 clones, about 88% seen once. The sequencing here drew on peripheral blood, taken 44 weeks after starting pembrolizumab. V usage is TRBV5-1 and J usage is TRBJ2-4; no reliable D call. The TCR originated in an adult with mismatch repair-deficient cancer. The CDR3 coding sequence is TGCGCCAGCAGCTTGGGAGGAGTAATAGGAAACATTCAGTACTTC. It is translated as CASSLGGVIGNIQYF.